The 5 T cell receptor beta chains presented below share a single source sample, sequenced in a study of blood T cells in healthy people across ages. The authors ran a second PCR of 7 to 11 cycles using a sample-barcoded 5' primer and a J-beta primer mix. TCRdb passed the 5' RACE reads through MiXCR, listing each CDR3 protein once. The table includes roughly 1,800,000 distinct CDR3 sequences, around 50% detected once. The specimen sequenced was blood. The receptor source for this set is a woman between 40 and 55 years old in good health.

V is TRBV6-6 and J is TRBJ2-1; no clear D. Germline-derived CDR1 and CDR2 are MNHNY and SVGAGI (reference sequence). V was clipped by 2 bases and J by 0 bases, with 14 bases between them. The CDR3 covers 17 residues. The CDR3 region has the DNA TGTGCCAGCAGTTACGTAGGGCGTAGGAGCTCCTACAATGAGCAGTTCTTC. It encodes CASSYVGRRSSYNEQFF.

This clonotype was detected a few times. This chain joins TRBV9 and TRBJ2-5, with D possibly being TRBD1 or TRBD2 (7 bases each). Per the germline V gene, CDR1 is SGDLS and CDR2 is YYNGEE. CDR3 length: 17 amino acids. With 2 bases removed from V and 7 bases from J, the gap between germline ends came to 24 bases. Written as DNA, the CDR3 is TGTGCCAGCAGCGTCTCCACGGAGGGAGGGGGCCCAGTGACCCAGTACTTC. Protein product: CASSVSTEGGGPVTQYF. Filled out from reference TRBV9 and TRBJ2-5, the complete variable domain reads DSGVTQTPKHLITATGQRVTLRCSPRSGDLSVYWYQQSLDQGLQFLIQYYNGEERAKGNILERFSAQQFPDLHSELNLSSLELGDSALYFCASSVSTEGGGPVTQYFGPGTRLLVL.

The chain recombines TRBV6-5 with TRBJ2-5, with a weak D call TRBD1 (6 bases). The CDR3 sequence is 14 residues long. CDR1 MNHEY and CDR2 SVGAGI come from the germline V gene. V dropped 5 bases and J dropped 6 bases, with 16 bases sitting between them. The DNA of the CDR3 is TGTGCCAGCAGTACTAGGGGGATCGGGAAGACCCAGTACTTC. It is translated as CASSTRGIGKTQYF.

The rearrangement joins TRBV11-2 to TRBJ2-7; 7 bases line up with TRBD1. Matching the DNA end better, TRBJ2-5 makes the J call doubtful. Germline V gene lookup returns CDR1 SGHAT and CDR2 FQNNGV. The CDR3 has 14 amino acids. The CDR3: CASSSDRVIETQYF. As DNA, the CDR3 is TGTGCCAGCAGCTCAGACAGGGTGATAGAGACCCAGTACTTC.

The CDR3 nucleotides read TGCAGCGTTGAATTACCCCTTCCTGAAAAACTGTTTTTT. Protein product: CSVELPLPEKLFF. The chain uses TRBV29-1 and TRBJ1-4; no clear D. The CDR3 extends over 13 amino acids. V was shortened by 2 bases and J by 7 bases, with 11 bases between the two germline ends. CDR1 and CDR2 from the germline V gene are SQVTM and ANQGSEA.